The TCR beta chain under discussion was sequenced for a study of blood T cell repertoires in COVID-19. Study in general: The analysed material was cDNA or gDNA that came from T cells, B-cell-depleted T cells, or PBMCs.

Per the original methods: Reference gene primer amplification yielded estimated nucleated cell counts. Sequencing used immunoSEQ multiplex PCR; TCRdb keeps in-frame clones, though not all of them. V, J and clone size reflect that table, while D and trimming were determined from the DNA. The sample comprises 280,000 or so clones, approximately 89% of which are singletons, and about 7% rests with the top ten. This clone was counted between two and nine times. The germline V and J ends were trimmed by 0 bases and 7 bases, with 19 bases remaining between them. This CDR3 has 17 residues. Germline loops: CDR1 MNHEY, CDR2 SMNVEV (reference sequence).

The sample was peripheral blood. The TCR comes from a woman aged 30 to 39 who had recovered from COVID-19. This rearrangement joins TRBV27 to TRBJ2-1; D perhaps matches TRBD2 (7 bases). In nucleotides, the CDR3 is TGTGCCAGCAGTTTATCGATAGGGGGGGCCGGGTTAAATGAGCAGTTCTTC. It is translated as CASSLSIGGAGLNEQFF.